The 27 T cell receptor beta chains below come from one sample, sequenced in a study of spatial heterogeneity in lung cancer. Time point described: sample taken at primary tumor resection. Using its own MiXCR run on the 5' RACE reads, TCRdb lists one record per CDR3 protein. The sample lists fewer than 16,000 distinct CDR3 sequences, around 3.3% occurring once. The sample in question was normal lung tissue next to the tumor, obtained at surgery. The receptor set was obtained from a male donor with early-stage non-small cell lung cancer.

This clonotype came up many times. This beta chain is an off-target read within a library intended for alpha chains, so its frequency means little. CDR3 region: CATSVTGTKNTGELFF. CDR3 coding DNA: TGTGCCACCAGTGTCACTGGGACTAAGAACACCGGGGAGCTGTTTTTT. The chain uses TRBV24-1 and TRBJ2-2; TRBD2 matches 7 bases. With V trimmed by 5 bases and J by 1 base, 6 bases remained unmatched. This CDR3 has 16 residues. Germline CDR1 is KGHDR and CDR2 is SFDVKD.

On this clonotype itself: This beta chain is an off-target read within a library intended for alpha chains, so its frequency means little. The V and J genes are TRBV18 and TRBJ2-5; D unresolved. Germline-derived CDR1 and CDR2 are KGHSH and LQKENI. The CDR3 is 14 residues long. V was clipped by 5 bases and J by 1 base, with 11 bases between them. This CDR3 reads CASSARPTQETQYF. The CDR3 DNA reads TGTGCCAGCTCAGCCAGGCCTACCCAAGAGACCCAGTACTTC. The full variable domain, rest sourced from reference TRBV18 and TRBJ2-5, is NAGVMQNPRHLVRRRGQEARLRCSPMKGHSHVYWYRQLPEEGLKFMVYLQKENIIDESGMPKERFSAEFPKEGPSILRIQQVVRGDSAAYFCASSARPTQETQYFGPGTRLLVL.

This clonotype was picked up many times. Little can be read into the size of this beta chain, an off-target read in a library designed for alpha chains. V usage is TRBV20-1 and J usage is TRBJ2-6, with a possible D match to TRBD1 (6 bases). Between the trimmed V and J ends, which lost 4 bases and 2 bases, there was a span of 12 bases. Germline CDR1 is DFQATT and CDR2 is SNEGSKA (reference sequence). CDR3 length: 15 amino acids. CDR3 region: CSATLQGTGANVLTF. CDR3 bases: TGCAGTGCTACGCTACAGGGAACTGGGGCCAACGTCCTGACTTTC.

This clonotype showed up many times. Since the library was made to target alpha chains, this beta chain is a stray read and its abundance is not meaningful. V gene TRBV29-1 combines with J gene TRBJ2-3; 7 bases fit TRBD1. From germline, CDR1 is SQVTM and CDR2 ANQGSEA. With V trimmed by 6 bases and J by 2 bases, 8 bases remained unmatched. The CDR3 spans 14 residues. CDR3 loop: CSVTGDGFTDTQYF. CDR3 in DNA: TGCAGCGTAACAGGGGACGGTTTCACAGATACGCAGTATTTT.

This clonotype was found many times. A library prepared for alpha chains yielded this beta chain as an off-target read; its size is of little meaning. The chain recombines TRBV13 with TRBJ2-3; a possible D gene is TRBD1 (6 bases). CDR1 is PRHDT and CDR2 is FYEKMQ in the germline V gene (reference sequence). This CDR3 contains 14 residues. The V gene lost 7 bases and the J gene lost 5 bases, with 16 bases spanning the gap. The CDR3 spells CASIEQGLGDTQYF. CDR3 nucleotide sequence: TGTGCCAGCATCGAACAGGGATTGGGAGATACGCAGTATTTT.

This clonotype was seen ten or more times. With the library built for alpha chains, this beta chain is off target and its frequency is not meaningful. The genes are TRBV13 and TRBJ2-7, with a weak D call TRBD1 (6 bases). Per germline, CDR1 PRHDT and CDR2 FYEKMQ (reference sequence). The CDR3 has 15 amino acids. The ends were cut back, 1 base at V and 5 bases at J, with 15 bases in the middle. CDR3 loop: CASSLEGDLDHEQYF. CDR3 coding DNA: TGTGCCAGCAGCTTAGAGGGGGATCTGGACCACGAGCAGTACTTC.

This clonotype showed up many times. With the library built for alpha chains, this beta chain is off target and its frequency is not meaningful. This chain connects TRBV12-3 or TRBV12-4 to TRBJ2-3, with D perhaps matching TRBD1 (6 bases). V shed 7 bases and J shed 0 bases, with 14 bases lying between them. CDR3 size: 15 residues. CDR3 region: CASNRAGASTDTQYF. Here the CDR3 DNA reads TGTGCCAGCAACCGGGCAGGGGCTAGCACAGATACGCAGTATTTT.

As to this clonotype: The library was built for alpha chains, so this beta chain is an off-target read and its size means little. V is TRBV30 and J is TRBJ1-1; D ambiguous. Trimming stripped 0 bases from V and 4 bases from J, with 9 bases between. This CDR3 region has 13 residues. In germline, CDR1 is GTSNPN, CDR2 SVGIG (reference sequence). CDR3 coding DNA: TGTGCCTGGAGTGTAGACCCGACCACTGAAGCTTTCTTT. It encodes CAWSVDPTTEAFF.

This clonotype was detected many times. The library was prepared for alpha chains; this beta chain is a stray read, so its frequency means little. This CDR3 reads CASSLAGGSMEETQYF. For the CDR3, the DNA is TGTGCCAGCAGCTTAGCTGGCGGGAGTATGGAAGAGACCCAGTACTTC. This rearrangement joins TRBV7-8 to TRBJ2-5, with TRBD2 matching 7 bases. This CDR3 is 16 amino acids long. With V trimmed by 0 bases and J by 3 bases, 7 bases remained unmatched. The germline gives CDR1 SGHVS, CDR2 FQNEAQ.

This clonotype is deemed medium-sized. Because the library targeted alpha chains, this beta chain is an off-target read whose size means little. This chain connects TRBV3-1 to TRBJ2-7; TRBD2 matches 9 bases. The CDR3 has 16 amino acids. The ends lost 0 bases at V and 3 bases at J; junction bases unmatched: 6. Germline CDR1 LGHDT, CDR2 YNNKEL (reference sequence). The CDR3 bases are TGTGCCAGCAGCCAAGACCCCAGCGGGAGGCACTACGAGCAGTACTTC. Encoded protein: CASSQDPSGRHYEQYF.

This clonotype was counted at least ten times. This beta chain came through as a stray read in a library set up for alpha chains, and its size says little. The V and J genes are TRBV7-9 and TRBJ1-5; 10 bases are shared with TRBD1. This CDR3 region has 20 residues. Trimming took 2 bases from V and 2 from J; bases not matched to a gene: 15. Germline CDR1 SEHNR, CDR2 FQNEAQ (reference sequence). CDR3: CASSLFQGGQGLVGNQPQHF. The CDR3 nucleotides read TGTGCCAGCAGCTTATTTCAAGGGGGACAGGGGTTGGTTGGCAATCAGCCCCAGCATTTT.

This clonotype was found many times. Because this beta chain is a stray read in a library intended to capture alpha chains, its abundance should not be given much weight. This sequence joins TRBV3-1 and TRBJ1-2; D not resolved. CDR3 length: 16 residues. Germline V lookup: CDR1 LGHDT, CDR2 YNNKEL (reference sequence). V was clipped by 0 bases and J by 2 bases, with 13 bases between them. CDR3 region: CASSQDLETANYGYTF. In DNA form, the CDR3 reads TGTGCCAGCAGCCAAGATCTGGAAACGGCGAACTATGGCTACACCTTC.

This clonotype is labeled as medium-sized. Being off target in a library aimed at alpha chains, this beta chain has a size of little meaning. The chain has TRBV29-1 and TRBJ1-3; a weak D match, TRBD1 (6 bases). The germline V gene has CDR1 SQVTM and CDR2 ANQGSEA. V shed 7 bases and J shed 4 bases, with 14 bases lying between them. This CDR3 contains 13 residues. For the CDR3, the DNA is TGCAGCGCGAAAGGACAGACAGGAAACACCATATATTTT. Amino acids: CSAKGQTGNTIYF.

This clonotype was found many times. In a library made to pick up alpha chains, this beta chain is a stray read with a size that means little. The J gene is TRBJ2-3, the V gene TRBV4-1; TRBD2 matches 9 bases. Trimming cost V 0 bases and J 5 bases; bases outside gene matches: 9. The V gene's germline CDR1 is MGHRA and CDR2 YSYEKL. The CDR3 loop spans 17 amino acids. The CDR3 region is CASSQDRASGALDTQYF. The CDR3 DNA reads TGCGCCAGCAGCCAAGATCGGGCTAGCGGGGCCCTAGATACGCAGTATTTT.

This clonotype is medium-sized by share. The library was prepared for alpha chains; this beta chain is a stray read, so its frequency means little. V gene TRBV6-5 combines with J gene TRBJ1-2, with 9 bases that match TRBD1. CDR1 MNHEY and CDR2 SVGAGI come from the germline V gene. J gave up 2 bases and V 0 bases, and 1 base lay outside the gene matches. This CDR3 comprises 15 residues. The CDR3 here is CASSYSGQGNYGYTF. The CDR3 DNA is TGTGCCAGCAGTTACTCCGGACAGGGGAACTATGGCTACACCTTC.

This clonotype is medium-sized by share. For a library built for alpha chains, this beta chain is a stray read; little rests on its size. The DNA for the CDR3 is TGTGCCAGCAGCTTAGGGTCCGGTTATGGCTACACCTTC. This encodes CASSLGSGYGYTF. This sequence joins TRBV7-9 and TRBJ1-2, with D hard to call. Germline V gene sequence: CDR1 SEHNR, CDR2 FQNEAQ (reference sequence). The length of the CDR3 is 13 residues. V lost 1 base and J lost 5, with 8 bases in between.

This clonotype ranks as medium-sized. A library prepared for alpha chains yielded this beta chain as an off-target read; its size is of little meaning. The CDR3 region has the DNA TGTGCCAGCAGCGCAGTAGGGGTGCCCAAAAACATTCAGTACTTC. It encodes CASSAVGVPKNIQYF. The chain joins TRBV7-2 to TRBJ2-4; D is possibly TRBD1 (5 bases). The V gene's germline CDR1 is SGHTA and CDR2 FQGNSA. V lost 5 bases and J lost 2, with 13 bases in between. This CDR3 has 15 residues.

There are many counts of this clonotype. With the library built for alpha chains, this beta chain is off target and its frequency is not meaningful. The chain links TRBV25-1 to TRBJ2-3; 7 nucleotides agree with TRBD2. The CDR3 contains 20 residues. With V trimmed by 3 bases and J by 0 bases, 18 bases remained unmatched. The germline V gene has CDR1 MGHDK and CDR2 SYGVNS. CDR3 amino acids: CASSDRREEVNRTSTDTQYF. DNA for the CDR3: TGTGCCAGCAGTGATCGACGGGAGGAGGTAAATCGCACTAGCACAGATACGCAGTATTTT.

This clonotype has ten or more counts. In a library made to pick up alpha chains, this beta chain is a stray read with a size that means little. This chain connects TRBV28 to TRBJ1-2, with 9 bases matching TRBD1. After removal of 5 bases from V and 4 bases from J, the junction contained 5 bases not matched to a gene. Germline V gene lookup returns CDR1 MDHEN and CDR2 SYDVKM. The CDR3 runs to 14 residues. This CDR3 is CASSRQGEGYGYTF. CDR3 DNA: TGTGCCAGCAGTCGACAGGGGGAGGGCTATGGCTACACCTTC.

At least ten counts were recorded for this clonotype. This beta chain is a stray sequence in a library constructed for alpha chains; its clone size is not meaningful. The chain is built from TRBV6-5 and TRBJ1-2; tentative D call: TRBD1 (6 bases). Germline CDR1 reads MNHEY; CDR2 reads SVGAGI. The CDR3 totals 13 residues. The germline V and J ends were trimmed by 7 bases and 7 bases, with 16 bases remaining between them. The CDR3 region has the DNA TGTGCCAGCACCACATGGGGGGCTGCTGGCTACACCTTC. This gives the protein CASTTWGAAGYTF.

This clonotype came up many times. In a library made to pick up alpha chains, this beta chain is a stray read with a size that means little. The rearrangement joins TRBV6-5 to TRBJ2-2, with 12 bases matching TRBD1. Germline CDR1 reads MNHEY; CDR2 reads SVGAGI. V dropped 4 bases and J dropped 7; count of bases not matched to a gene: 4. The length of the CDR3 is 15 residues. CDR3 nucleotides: TGTGCCAGCAGTTGGGACAGGGGGCGCAACGGGGAGCTGTTTTTT. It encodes CASSWDRGRNGELFF.

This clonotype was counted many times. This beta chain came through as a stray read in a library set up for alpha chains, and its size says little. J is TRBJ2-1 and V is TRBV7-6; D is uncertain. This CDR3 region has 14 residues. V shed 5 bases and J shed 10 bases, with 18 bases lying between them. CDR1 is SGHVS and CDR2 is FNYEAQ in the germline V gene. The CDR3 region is CASSNYPLQREQFF. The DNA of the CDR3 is TGTGCCAGCAGCAATTACCCATTACAACGGGAGCAGTTCTTC.

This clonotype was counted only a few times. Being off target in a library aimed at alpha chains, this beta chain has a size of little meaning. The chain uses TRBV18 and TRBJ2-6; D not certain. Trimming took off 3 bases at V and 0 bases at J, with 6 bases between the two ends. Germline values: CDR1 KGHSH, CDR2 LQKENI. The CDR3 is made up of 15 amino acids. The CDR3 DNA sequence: TGTGCCAGCTCACCCCCCCGCTCTGGGGCCAACGTCCTGACTTTC. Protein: CASSPPRSGANVLTF.

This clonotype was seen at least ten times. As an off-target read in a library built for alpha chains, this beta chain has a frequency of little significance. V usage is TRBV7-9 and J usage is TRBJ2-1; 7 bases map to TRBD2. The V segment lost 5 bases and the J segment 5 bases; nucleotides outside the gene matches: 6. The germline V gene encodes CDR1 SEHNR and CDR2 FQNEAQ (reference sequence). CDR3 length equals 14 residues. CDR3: CASSPSGINNEQFF. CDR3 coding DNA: TGTGCCAGCAGCCCGAGCGGGATAAACAATGAGCAGTTCTTC.

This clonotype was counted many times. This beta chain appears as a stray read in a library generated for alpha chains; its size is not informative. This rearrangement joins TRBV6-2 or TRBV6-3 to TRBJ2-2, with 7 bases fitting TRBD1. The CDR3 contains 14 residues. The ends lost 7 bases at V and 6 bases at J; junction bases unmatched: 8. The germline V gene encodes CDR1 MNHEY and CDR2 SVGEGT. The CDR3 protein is CASTANQGAGELFF. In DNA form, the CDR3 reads TGTGCCAGCACCGCAAATCAGGGGGCCGGGGAGCTGTTTTTT.

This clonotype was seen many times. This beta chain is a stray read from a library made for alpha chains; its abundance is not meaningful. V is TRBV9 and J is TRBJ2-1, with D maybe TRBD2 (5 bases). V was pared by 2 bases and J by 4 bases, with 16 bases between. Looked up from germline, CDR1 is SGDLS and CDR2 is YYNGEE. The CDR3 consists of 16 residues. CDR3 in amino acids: CASSVSGGSFYNEQFF. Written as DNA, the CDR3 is TGTGCCAGCAGCGTCTCAGGCGGGTCCTTTTACAATGAGCAGTTCTTC.

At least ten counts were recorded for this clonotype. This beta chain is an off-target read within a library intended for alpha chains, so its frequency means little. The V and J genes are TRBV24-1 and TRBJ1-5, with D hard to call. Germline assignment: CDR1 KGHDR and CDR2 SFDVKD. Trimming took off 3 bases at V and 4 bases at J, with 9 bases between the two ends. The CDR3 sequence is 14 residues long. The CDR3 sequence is CATSDPQGNQPQHF. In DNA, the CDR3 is TGTGCCACCAGTGATCCTCAAGGGAATCAGCCCCAGCATTTT.